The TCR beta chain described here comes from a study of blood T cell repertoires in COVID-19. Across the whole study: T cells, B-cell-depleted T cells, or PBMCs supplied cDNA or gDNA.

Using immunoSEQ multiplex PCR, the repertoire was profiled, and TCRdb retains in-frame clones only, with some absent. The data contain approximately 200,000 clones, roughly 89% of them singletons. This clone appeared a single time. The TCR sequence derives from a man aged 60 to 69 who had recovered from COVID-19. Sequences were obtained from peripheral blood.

The CDR3 DNA reads TGTGCCAGCAGCCAAGGATTTAGGACAGGGCCCGAAGCTTTCTTT. It is translated as CASSQGFRTGPEAFF. This chain joins TRBV14 and TRBJ1-1, with 8 bases identical to TRBD1. The CDR3 contains 15 residues. Germline loops: CDR1 SGHDN, CDR2 FVKESK. J was trimmed by 8 bases and V by 1 base; bases with no gene match: 9.